This is a list of T cell receptor beta chains from one sample in a study of spatial heterogeneity in lung cancer. TCRdb recomputed calls from the 5' RACE reads with MiXCR, one row per CDR3 protein. The repertoire consists of about 39,000 distinct CDR3 sequences, with under 7% occurring once and the leading ten covering 9.5% to 13%. The sequences come from PBMCs, collected at surgery. These receptors were taken from a male donor with early-stage non-small cell lung cancer. Each CDR3 is given without its conserved first and last residue.

TRBV5-1	TRBJ1-4	ASSPGQGRGEKLF
TRBV7-9	TRBJ2-7	ASSPTAGDSYEQY
TRBV20-1	TRBJ2-7	SARDAVYEQY
TRBV30	TRBJ1-5	AWSVGQLNNQPQH
TRBV11-2	TRBJ2-3	ASSPPGTSLGTQY
TRBV20-1	TRBJ2-2	SASPAAGGNTGELF
TRBV5-1	TRBJ1-4	ASSVDRGRREDEKLF
TRBV6-2/TRBV6-3	TRBJ2-1	ASSYPSRLAGAGGNEQF
TRBV28	TRBJ1-5	ASSLTGDRPQH
TRBV12-3/TRBV12-4	TRBJ1-5	ASSFGGNNQPQH
TRBV5-1	TRBJ2-5	ASSLAGLQETQY
TRBV7-2	TRBJ1-5	ASSLLDSNQPQH
TRBV5-6	TRBJ1-5	ASSLGGFSNQPQH
TRBV6-5	TRBJ2-7	ASSYRQGPYEQY
TRBV10-1	TRBJ2-1	ASSYGLAGGRTDNEQF
TRBV2	TRBJ2-1	ASSRQVHEQF
TRBV28	TRBJ1-5	ASSLRVGVRNQPQH
TRBV5-1	TRBJ2-7	ASSQDNSYEQY
TRBV3-1	TRBJ2-1	ASSLTSGGYNEQF
TRBV12-3/TRBV12-4	TRBJ2-1	ASSIHLSYNEQF
TRBV15	TRBJ2-1	ATSTQGQGEERGFYNEQF
TRBV7-3	TRBJ1-2	ASSFQGSGYT
TRBV6-2/TRBV6-3	TRBJ2-3	ASSYPRLAGGPTDTQY
TRBV4-2	TRBJ2-3	ASSQDLPDTQY
TRBV7-2	TRBJ1-1	ASSLAQTGMNTEAF
TRBV7-9	TRBJ1-2	ASSADTYGYT
TRBV29-1	TRBJ2-2	SVRTGGANTGELF